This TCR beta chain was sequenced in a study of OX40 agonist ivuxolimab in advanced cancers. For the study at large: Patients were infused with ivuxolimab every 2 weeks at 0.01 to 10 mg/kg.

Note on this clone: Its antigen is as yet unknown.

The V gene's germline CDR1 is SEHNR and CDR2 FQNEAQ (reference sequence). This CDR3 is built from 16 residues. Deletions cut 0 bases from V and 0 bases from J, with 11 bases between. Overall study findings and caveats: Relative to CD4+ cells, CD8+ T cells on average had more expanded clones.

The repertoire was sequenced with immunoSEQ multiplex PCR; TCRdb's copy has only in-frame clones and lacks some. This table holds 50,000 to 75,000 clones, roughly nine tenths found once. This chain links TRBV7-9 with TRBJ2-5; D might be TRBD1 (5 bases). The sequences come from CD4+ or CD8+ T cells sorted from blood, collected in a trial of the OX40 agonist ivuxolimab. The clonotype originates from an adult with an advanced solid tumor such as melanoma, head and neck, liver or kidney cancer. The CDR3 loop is CASSLALNRYQETQYF. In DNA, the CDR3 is TGTGCCAGCAGCTTAGCTTTAAACAGGTACCAAGAGACCCAGTACTTC. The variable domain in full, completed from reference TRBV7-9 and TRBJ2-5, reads DTGVSQNPRHKITKRGQNVTFRCDPISEHNRLYWYRQTLGQGPEFLTYFQNEAQLEKSRLLSDRFSAERPKGSFSTLEIQRTEQGDSAMYLCASSLALNRYQETQYFGPGTRLLVL.